The 5 T cell receptor beta chains presented below share a single source sample, sequenced in a study of OX40 agonist ivuxolimab in advanced cancers. The receptor library was made with the immunoSEQ multiplex PCR assay. In TCRdb, the immuneACCESS table is reduced to in-frame sequences with V and J assigned. These tables do not hold every clone; where another copy was compared, an unresolved V gene accounts for under half, and the others remain unexplained. In this sample the table shows under 75,000 clones, 92% of which occur a single time. The ten largest account for around 7.3% of the sample. This specimen consisted of CD4+ or CD8+ T cells sorted from blood, obtained in a trial of the OX40 agonist ivuxolimab. The receptors were gathered from an adult with an advanced solid tumor such as melanoma, head and neck, liver or kidney cancer.

The rearrangement uses TRBV7-9 and TRBJ2-7; the D gene is possibly TRBD1 (5 bases). CDR1 SEHNR and CDR2 FQNEAQ come from the germline V gene (reference sequence). The CDR3 consists of 13 residues. V gave up 4 bases and J gave up 2 bases, with 9 bases separating them. CDR3 protein: CASSSTGTYEQYF. The CDR3 DNA is TGTGCCAGCAGCTCAACAGGTACCTACGAGCAGTACTTC.

This rearrangement joins TRBV10-3 to TRBJ2-7, with D tentatively TRBD1 (6 bases). CDR1 is ENHRY and CDR2 is SYGVKD in the germline V gene. The CDR3 extends over 16 amino acids. V was clipped by 0 bases and J by 0 bases, with 12 bases between them. CDR3 protein: CAISESGRTDSYEQYF. The CDR3 DNA reads as TGTGCCATCAGTGAGTCAGGCAGGACAGACTCCTACGAGCAGTACTTC.

The chain is built from TRBV7-2 and TRBJ1-2; D is uncertain. V shed 6 bases and J shed 8 bases, with 16 bases lying between them. From germline, CDR1 is SGHTA and CDR2 FQGNSA. This CDR3 has 13 amino acids. CDR3 amino acids: CASSYRPEGGYTF. The CDR3 coding sequence is TGTGCCAGCAGTTATCGCCCCGAGGGAGGCTACACCTTC.

This rearrangement joins TRBV5-1 to TRBJ1-2, with D maybe TRBD1 (5 bases). In germline, CDR1 is SGHRS, CDR2 YFSETQ. CDR3 size: 15 residues. V was trimmed by 2 bases and J by 8 bases, leaving 19 bases between them. The CDR3, as DNA: TGCGCCAGCAGCTTTCAGGGTTTCACTCATCAGGGCTACACCTTC. It encodes CASSFQGFTHQGYTF.

This clone was seen only once. This rearrangement joins TRBV7-9 to TRBJ1-1, with TRBD1 as a possible D gene (6 bases). CDR1 is SEHNR and CDR2 is FQNEAQ in the germline V gene (reference sequence). V was cut by 4 bases and J by 12 bases, with 15 bases left in between. The CDR3 is 12 residues long. CDR3 bases: TGTGCCAGCAGCTACGGTTACAGGGAAACTTTCTTT. Its protein product is CASSYGYRETFF.